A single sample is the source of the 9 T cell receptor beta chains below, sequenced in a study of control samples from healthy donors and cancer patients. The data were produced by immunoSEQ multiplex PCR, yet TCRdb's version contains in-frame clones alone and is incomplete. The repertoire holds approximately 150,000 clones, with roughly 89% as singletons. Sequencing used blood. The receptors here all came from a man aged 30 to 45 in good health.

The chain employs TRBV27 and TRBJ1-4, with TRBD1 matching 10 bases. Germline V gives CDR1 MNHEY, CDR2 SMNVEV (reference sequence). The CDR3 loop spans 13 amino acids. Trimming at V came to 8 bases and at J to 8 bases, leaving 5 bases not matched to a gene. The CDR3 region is CASAGTGVEKLFF. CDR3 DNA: TGTGCCAGCGCCGGGACAGGGGTGGAAAAACTGTTTTTT.

The CDR3 region is CASSWHRDPKNIQYF. The CDR3 nucleotides are TGTGCCAGCAGCTGGCACCGGGACCCCAAAAACATTCAGTACTTC. This chain joins TRBV5-4 and TRBJ2-4, with D perhaps TRBD1 or TRBD2 (5 bases each). V was pared by 3 bases and J by 2 bases, with 12 bases between. This CDR3 has 15 amino acids. Germline CDR1 reads SGHNT; CDR2 reads YYREEE (reference sequence).

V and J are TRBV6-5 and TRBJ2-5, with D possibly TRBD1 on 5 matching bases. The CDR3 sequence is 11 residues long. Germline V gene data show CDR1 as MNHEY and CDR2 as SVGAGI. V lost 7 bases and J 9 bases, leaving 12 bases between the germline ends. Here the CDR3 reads CASNTGNSQYF. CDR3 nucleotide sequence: TGTGCCAGCAATACAGGCAATTCCCAGTACTTC.

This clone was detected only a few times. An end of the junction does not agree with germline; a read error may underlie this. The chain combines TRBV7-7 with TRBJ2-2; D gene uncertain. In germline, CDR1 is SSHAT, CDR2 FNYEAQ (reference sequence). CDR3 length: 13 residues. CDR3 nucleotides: TGTGCTAGCAGCCGGGCCCGGGCTCGGGAGCTGTTTTTT. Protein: CASSRARARELFF. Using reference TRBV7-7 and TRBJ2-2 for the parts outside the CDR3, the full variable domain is GAGVSQSPRYKVTKRGQDVTLRCDPISSHATLYWYQQALGQGPEFLTYFNYEAQPDKSGLPSDRFSAERPEGSISTLTIQRTEQRDSAMYRCASSRARARELFFGEGSRLTVL.

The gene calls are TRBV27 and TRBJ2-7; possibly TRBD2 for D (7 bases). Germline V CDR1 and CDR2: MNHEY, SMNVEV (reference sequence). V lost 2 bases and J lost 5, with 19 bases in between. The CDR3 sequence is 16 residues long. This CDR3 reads CASSLRASGRDNEQYF. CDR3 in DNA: TGTGCCAGCAGTTTACGGGCTAGCGGTAGGGACAACGAGCAGTACTTC.

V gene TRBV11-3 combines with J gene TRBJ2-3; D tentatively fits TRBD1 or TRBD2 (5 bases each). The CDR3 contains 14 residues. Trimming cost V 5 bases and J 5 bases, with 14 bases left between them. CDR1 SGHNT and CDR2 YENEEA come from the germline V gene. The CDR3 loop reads CASSLLGVGDTQYF. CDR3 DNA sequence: TGTGCCAGCAGCCTTCTGGGGGTGGGAGATACGCAGTATTTT.

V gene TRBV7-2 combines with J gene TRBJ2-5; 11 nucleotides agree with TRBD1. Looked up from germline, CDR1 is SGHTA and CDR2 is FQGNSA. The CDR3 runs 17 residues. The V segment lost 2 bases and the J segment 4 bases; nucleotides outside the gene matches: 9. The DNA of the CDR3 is TGTGCCAGCAGCTTAAATTTGAAGGACAGGGGGCGAGAGACCCAGTACTTC. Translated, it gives CASSLNLKDRGRETQYF.

CDR3 in amino acids: CASSPGTKPSTDTQYF. As DNA, the CDR3 is TGCGCCAGCAGCCCCGGGACTAAGCCTAGCACAGATACGCAGTATTTT. The chain recombines TRBV4-3 with TRBJ2-3, with TRBD2 matching 7 bases. Germline values: CDR1 LGHNA, CDR2 YSLEER. With 4 bases clipped from V and 0 bases from J, the junction kept 7 bases outside the gene matches. The CDR3 extends over 16 amino acids.

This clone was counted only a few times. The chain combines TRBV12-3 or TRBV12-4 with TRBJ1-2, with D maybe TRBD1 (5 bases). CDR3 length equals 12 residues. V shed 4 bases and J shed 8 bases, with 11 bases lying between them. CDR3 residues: CASSSRVWGYTF. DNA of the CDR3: TGTGCCAGCAGTTCCAGGGTCTGGGGCTACACCTTC.